Below, 5 T cell receptor beta chains from the same sample are listed, as sequenced in a study of blood T cell repertoires in COVID-19. The table came from immunoSEQ multiplex PCR; TCRdb's copy has only in-frame clones and leaves some out. The sample lists just over 350,000 clones, about 90% occurring once. The sequencing sample was made of PBMCs or T cells enriched from blood (not recorded which). These receptors were taken from a woman younger than 45 who had recovered from COVID-19.

The chain joins TRBV5-1 to TRBJ2-7; D is unresolved. Germline V gene data show CDR1 as SGHRS and CDR2 as YFSETQ. With 3 bases removed from V and 3 bases from J, the gap between germline ends came to 7 bases. CDR3 length equals 12 residues. Written as DNA, the CDR3 is TGCGCCAGCAGCTCCAGTTACTACGAGCAGTACTTC. Its translation: CASSSSYYEQYF.

This clone is a singleton in its sample. The J gene is TRBJ1-2, the V gene TRBV19; D not certain. Germline V gives CDR1 LNHDA, CDR2 SQIVND (reference sequence). Trimming removed 8 bases from V and 3 bases from J, with 4 bases in between. The CDR3 sequence is 10 residues long. The CDR3: CASYYYGYTF. In nucleotides, the CDR3 is TGTGCCAGTTATTACTATGGCTACACCTTC.

This chain joins TRBV6-5 and TRBJ2-7, with D unresolved. The CDR3 covers 11 residues. The V gene lost 1 base and the J gene lost 9 bases, with 7 bases spanning the gap. In germline, CDR1 is MNHEY, CDR2 SVGAGI. CDR3 sequence reads: CASSYLLRQYF. The CDR3 DNA reads TGTGCCAGCAGTTACTTACTACGGCAGTACTTC.

The chain joins TRBV18 to TRBJ1-5; 9 bases agree with TRBD1. CDR3 size: 17 residues. The germline gives CDR1 KGHSH, CDR2 LQKENI. Trimming at V came to 6 bases and at J to 6 bases, leaving 15 bases not matched to a gene. The chain's CDR3 is CASSSGTGSLAGQPQHF. The CDR3 DNA reads TGTGCCAGCTCGTCCGGGACAGGGTCATTAGCGGGTCAGCCCCAGCATTTT.

The rearrangement links TRBV7-9 to TRBJ2-5, with 8 bases matching TRBD2. Germline V lookup: CDR1 SEHNR, CDR2 FQNEAQ (reference sequence). The CDR3 has 18 amino acids. V gave up 1 base and J gave up 0 bases; unmatched junction bases: 10. The chain's CDR3 is CASSLVSAGGPYQETQYF. CDR3 coding DNA: TGTGCCAGCAGCTTAGTTTCGGCGGGAGGCCCGTACCAAGAGACCCAGTACTTC.